One sample yielded the 5 T cell receptor beta chains listed below, sequenced in a study of T cells in Graves' hyperthyroidism and ophthalmopathy. RNA transcripts yielded amplified TCR beta CDR3 regions. TCR CDR3 underwent first-round RT-PCR with the HTBI primer set. TCRdb re-called the multiplex PCR reads with MiXCR, one entry per CDR3 protein. The sample gives about 590,000 distinct CDR3 sequences, approximately 14% of which show up once; 7.1% is in the top ten. The sample was blood. The receptors were gathered from a woman between 18 and 30 years old with Graves' ophthalmopathy.

This clonotype was recorded many times. The chain recombines TRBV3-1 with TRBJ2-3; 9 nucleotides agree with TRBD2. CDR3 size: 15 residues. From germline, CDR1 is LGHDT and CDR2 YNNKEL (reference sequence). V shed 1 base and J 4 bases; nucleotides not matched to a gene: 3. The CDR3 DNA sequence: TGTGCCAGCAGCCAAGCTAGCGGGACTCCAGATACGCAGTATTTT. Residues: CASSQASGTPDTQYF.

This clonotype was detected only a few times. This sequence joins TRBV20-1 and TRBJ1-1; D is perhaps TRBD1 (5 bases). Looked up from germline, CDR1 is DFQATT and CDR2 is SNEGSKA (reference sequence). The CDR3 has 14 residues. Trimming cost V 1 base and J 4 bases, with 13 bases left between them. The CDR3 DNA follows: TGCAGTGCTAGAGGGGGAGCAGGGCGCACTGAAGCTTTCTTT. Translation: CSARGGAGRTEAFF.

The chain joins TRBV29-1 to TRBJ2-3; 12 nucleotides agree with TRBD2. The CDR3 is 13 amino acids. Trimming at V came to 6 bases and at J to 4 bases, leaving 2 bases not matched to a gene. CDR1 is SQVTM and CDR2 is ANQGSEA in the germline V gene. The CDR3 protein is CSVASGRADTQYF. The CDR3 region has the DNA TGCAGCGTAGCTAGCGGGAGGGCAGATACGCAGTATTTT.

Concerning this clonotype: One base away lies a much larger clone, so this may be a sequencing read error. This chain joins TRBV7-2 and TRBJ2-1, with 7 bases that match TRBD2. V shed 1 base, J shed 10 bases, and the junction held 10 bases outside the gene matches. The germline V gene encodes CDR1 SGHTA and CDR2 FQGNSA. The CDR3 extends over 15 amino acids. This CDR3 reads CASSLGQRGLGEQFF. The CDR3 DNA is TGTGCCAGCAGCTTAGGCCAGCGGGGACTGGGGGAGCAGTTCTTC.

This clonotype was seen ten or more times. The chain employs TRBV29-1 and TRBJ2-1; TRBD1 matches 9 bases. After removal of 8 bases from V and 6 bases from J, the junction contained 5 bases not matched to a gene. CDR1 and CDR2 from the germline V gene are SQVTM and ANQGSEA. The CDR3 spans 12 residues. CDR3: CSTGQGGNEQFF. The CDR3 DNA reads TGCAGCACGGGACAGGGAGGCAATGAGCAGTTCTTC.